These 20 T cell receptor beta chains were sequenced from one sample in a study of T cells expressing NK-cell markers. Reanalyzing the 5' RACE reads, TCRdb keeps one entry per CDR3 protein, without DNA. The sample has about 190,000 distinct CDR3 sequences. Sequenced: blood T cells: a sorted CD56 or NKG2C T cell subset, CD4+ or CD8+ T cells, or bulk PBMC T cells (not recorded which). The receptors were sampled from a man aged 18-75 years in good health.

The rearrangement links TRBV2 to TRBJ2-3. The CDR3 has 15 amino acids. Germline CDR1 and CDR2: SNHLY and FYNNEI. The CDR3 loop is CASSEPYTSTDTQYF.

The CDR3 sequence is CASSFSKGYFEQYF. V and J are TRBV27 and TRBJ2-7; no DNA is available, so the TRBD1 call from TCRdb remains unchecked. Germline V gene sequence: CDR1 MNHEY, CDR2 SMNVEV (reference sequence). This CDR3 comprises 14 residues.

This chain connects TRBV6-4 to TRBJ2-1; the D call of TRBD2 rests on TCRdb alone, since no DNA is present to check it. There are 14 residues in the CDR3. Germline V gene lookup returns CDR1 MRHNA and CDR2 SNTAGT. The CDR3 sequence: CASSVSGGHGEQFF.

CDR3 in amino acids: CASGLQGYVSEAFF. The rearrangement uses TRBV12-5 and TRBJ1-1; there is no DNA to check the TCRdb D call of TRBD1. In germline, CDR1 is LGHNT, CDR2 FRNRAP. The CDR3 runs to 14 residues.

The gene calls are TRBV12-3 or TRBV12-4 and TRBJ2-3; TCRdb's D call, TRBD2, is unchecked because there is no DNA. There are 17 residues in the CDR3. Here the CDR3 reads CASSDLLAGASTDTQYF.

This chain's CDR3 is CSARDWERTVTYEQYF. The chain carries TRBV20-1 and TRBJ2-7; without DNA, the TCRdb call of TRBD1 cannot be checked. Germline loops: CDR1 DFQATT, CDR2 SNEGSKA (reference sequence). The CDR3 has 16 amino acids.

V usage is TRBV5-4 and J usage is TRBJ2-7; TCRdb outputs TRBD1, but without DNA this stays unchecked. The CDR3 loop spans 14 amino acids. Germline V gene sequence: CDR1 SGHNT, CDR2 YYREEE (reference sequence). Here the CDR3 reads CASSGLGQGHEQYF.

The chain carries TRBV9 and TRBJ2-7; TCRdb names TRBD1, which stays unverified in the absence of DNA. The CDR3 consists of 14 residues. Germline lookup yields CDR1 SGDLS and CDR2 YYNGEE. CDR3 region: CASSEGQSLREQYF.

The CDR3 here is CASSAGQGPGEQYF. The chain carries TRBV5-1 and TRBJ2-7; no DNA is available, so the TRBD1 call from TCRdb remains unchecked. In germline, CDR1 is SGHRS, CDR2 YFSETQ. This CDR3 spans 14 amino acids.

The chain's CDR3 is CATRDILYNEQFF. The chain carries TRBV7-6 and TRBJ2-1; the D call of TRBD1 rests on TCRdb alone, since no DNA is present to check it. Germline CDR1 is SGHVS and CDR2 is FNYEAQ. The CDR3 consists of 13 residues.

This CDR3 reads CASSERVTETQYF. The genes are TRBV2 and TRBJ2-5. This CDR3 comprises 13 residues. CDR1 is SNHLY and CDR2 is FYNNEI in the germline V gene.

The chain links TRBV28 to TRBJ2-6. This CDR3 has 18 residues. The germline V gene encodes CDR1 MDHEN and CDR2 SYDVKM. CDR3 sequence: CASSAEGPGVSGANVLTF. The full variable domain, completed using reference TRBV28 and TRBJ2-6, is DVKVTQSSRYLVKRTGEKVFLECVQDMDHENMFWYRQDPGLGLRLIYFSYDVKMKEKGDIPEGYSVSREKKERFSLILESASTNQTSMYLCASSAEGPGVSGANVLTFGAGSRLTVL.

The V and J genes are TRBV4-1 and TRBJ2-5; TCRdb's D call, TRBD2, is unchecked because there is no DNA. CDR1 is MGHRA, CDR2 YSYEKL, per germline. This CDR3 is built from 17 residues. The CDR3 spells CASSQGPGLAVQETQYF.

The chain uses TRBV27 and TRBJ2-3. Germline CDR1 and CDR2: MNHEY and SMNVEV (reference sequence). The CDR3 is made up of 14 amino acids. CDR3 in amino acids: CASSLWGYPDTQYF.

V and J are TRBV2 and TRBJ2-7; TCRdb designates TRBD2, a call that cannot be tested without DNA. Germline lookup yields CDR1 SNHLY and CDR2 FYNNEI. The CDR3 extends over 13 amino acids. This chain's CDR3 is CASLEGEDYEQYF.

V and J are TRBV11-2 and TRBJ1-5; the TCRdb call, TRBD1, lacks DNA for checking. From germline, CDR1 is SGHAT and CDR2 FQNNGV. The CDR3 consists of 15 residues. This chain's CDR3 is CASSLHGTSNQPQHF. The whole variable domain, remainder taken from reference TRBV11-2 and TRBJ1-5, is EAGVAQSPRYKIIEKRQSVAFWCNPISGHATLYWYQQILGQGPKLLIQFQNNGVVDDSQLPKDRFSAERLKGVDSTLKIQPAKLEDSAVYLCASSLHGTSNQPQHFGDGTRLSIL.

This chain links TRBV7-7 with TRBJ2-2; TCRdb proposes TRBD1, but this gene call is untestable without DNA. This CDR3 is 17 amino acids long. Germline CDR1 and CDR2: SSHAT and FNYEAQ (reference sequence). CDR3 protein: CASSPSPGRMNTGELFF.

The chain links TRBV7-6 to TRBJ2-7. CDR1 is SGHVS and CDR2 is FNYEAQ in the germline V gene. This CDR3 has 14 amino acids. This CDR3 reads CASSLWTLSYEQYF.

This CDR3 reads CASSVDTTHISYGYTF. The chain has TRBV7-9 and TRBJ1-2. The CDR3 has 16 residues. Per the germline V gene, CDR1 is SEHNR and CDR2 is FQNEAQ (reference sequence).

The chain recombines TRBV9 with TRBJ1-2; the TCRdb call, TRBD1, lacks DNA for checking. The CDR3 has 16 amino acids. The germline gives CDR1 SGDLS, CDR2 YYNGEE. The CDR3 sequence is CASSAEAGGAYYGYTF.